This TCR beta chain was captured by sequencing in a study of response to subunit inactivated influenza vaccine. Study observations and caveats: After each seasonal influenza vaccination, few new T cells are recruited, the authors suggested.

TCRdb recomputed calls from the RT-PCR reads with MiXCR, one row per CDR3 protein. Seen here are 800,000 or so distinct CDR3 sequences, roughly 20% observed once, and the top ten hold 9.5% to 13%. This clonotype was picked up many times. Antigen: not known. The TCR originated in a man aged 45-60 years who received an inactivated influenza vaccine. Sequenced material: PBMCs from blood, taken 5 days after vaccination.

In DNA form, the CDR3 reads TGTGCCAGCAGCTTGAGGGCAGTTAACTATGGCTACACCTTC. It translates to CASSLRAVNYGYTF. The V call is TRBV7-2, the J call TRBJ1-2, with no clear D. V lost 3 bases, J lost 1 base, and 9 bases lay in between. This CDR3 spans 14 amino acids. The germline CDR1 and CDR2 sequences are SGHTA and FQGNSA.